The 5 T cell receptor beta chains below all came from one sample that was sequenced in a study of CD8 T cells in ankylosing spondylitis. The antigens these receptors bind are not known. MiXCR was run by TCRdb on the 5' RACE reads, yielding one entry per CDR3 protein. The data show fewer than 550,000 distinct CDR3 sequences, roughly 5.2% seen once. Study-level findings and limits: Within ankylosing spondylitis blood, a TCR beta motif made up of eight highly homologous variants appeared to be characteristic.

The sequencing sample was made of blood, either unsorted or a sorted T cell fraction (not recorded which). The receptors derive from a male donor with ankylosing spondylitis.

This clonotype was counted many times. This chain links TRBV6-2 or TRBV6-3 with TRBJ1-1; D gene uncertain. The germline V gene has CDR1 MNHEY and CDR2 SVGEGT. V was clipped by 2 bases and J by 8 bases, with 9 bases between them. CDR3 length: 12 residues. CDR3 DNA sequence: TGTGCCAGCAGTTACCCCGACAACGAAGCTTTCTTT. Protein: CASSYPDNEAFF.

This clonotype was counted only a few times. The chain carries TRBV11-2 and TRBJ2-3; 11 nucleotides match TRBD2. Germline loops: CDR1 SGHAT, CDR2 FQNNGV. The CDR3 covers 18 residues. J was trimmed by 2 bases and V by 4 bases; bases with no gene match: 11. The CDR3 region is CASSSLAGGRRDTDTQYF. DNA of the CDR3: TGTGCCAGCAGCTCTTTAGCGGGGGGGCGACGCGACACAGATACGCAGTATTTT.

This clonotype was seen a few times. The V gene is TRBV18, the J gene TRBJ1-4; 9 positions match TRBD1. The V gene's germline CDR1 is KGHSH and CDR2 LQKENI. Trimming cost V 6 bases and J 6 bases; bases outside gene matches: 5. The CDR3 loop spans 14 amino acids. The CDR3 protein is CASSKGQGYEKLFF. In DNA, the CDR3 is TGTGCCAGCTCCAAGGGACAGGGCTATGAAAAACTGTTTTTT.

The V call is TRBV5-1, the J call TRBJ1-2, with D tentatively TRBD1 (5 bases). Trimming removed 4 bases at V and 2 bases at J, with 18 bases between. The germline V gene has CDR1 SGHRS and CDR2 YFSETQ. CDR3 length equals 16 residues. CDR3 residues: CASSVGSSGPNYGYTF. The DNA for the CDR3 is TGCGCCAGCAGCGTTGGGAGCTCGGGACCCAACTATGGCTACACCTTC.

This clonotype was observed many times. The chain is built from TRBV12-3 or TRBV12-4 and TRBJ1-1; D gene unclear. This CDR3 has 13 residues. The V end lost 3 bases, the J end lost 4 bases, and 9 bases lay between the germline ends. The CDR3 loop is CASSFGETTEAFF. The CDR3 nucleotides are TGTGCCAGCAGTTTCGGGGAGACCACTGAAGCTTTCTTT.